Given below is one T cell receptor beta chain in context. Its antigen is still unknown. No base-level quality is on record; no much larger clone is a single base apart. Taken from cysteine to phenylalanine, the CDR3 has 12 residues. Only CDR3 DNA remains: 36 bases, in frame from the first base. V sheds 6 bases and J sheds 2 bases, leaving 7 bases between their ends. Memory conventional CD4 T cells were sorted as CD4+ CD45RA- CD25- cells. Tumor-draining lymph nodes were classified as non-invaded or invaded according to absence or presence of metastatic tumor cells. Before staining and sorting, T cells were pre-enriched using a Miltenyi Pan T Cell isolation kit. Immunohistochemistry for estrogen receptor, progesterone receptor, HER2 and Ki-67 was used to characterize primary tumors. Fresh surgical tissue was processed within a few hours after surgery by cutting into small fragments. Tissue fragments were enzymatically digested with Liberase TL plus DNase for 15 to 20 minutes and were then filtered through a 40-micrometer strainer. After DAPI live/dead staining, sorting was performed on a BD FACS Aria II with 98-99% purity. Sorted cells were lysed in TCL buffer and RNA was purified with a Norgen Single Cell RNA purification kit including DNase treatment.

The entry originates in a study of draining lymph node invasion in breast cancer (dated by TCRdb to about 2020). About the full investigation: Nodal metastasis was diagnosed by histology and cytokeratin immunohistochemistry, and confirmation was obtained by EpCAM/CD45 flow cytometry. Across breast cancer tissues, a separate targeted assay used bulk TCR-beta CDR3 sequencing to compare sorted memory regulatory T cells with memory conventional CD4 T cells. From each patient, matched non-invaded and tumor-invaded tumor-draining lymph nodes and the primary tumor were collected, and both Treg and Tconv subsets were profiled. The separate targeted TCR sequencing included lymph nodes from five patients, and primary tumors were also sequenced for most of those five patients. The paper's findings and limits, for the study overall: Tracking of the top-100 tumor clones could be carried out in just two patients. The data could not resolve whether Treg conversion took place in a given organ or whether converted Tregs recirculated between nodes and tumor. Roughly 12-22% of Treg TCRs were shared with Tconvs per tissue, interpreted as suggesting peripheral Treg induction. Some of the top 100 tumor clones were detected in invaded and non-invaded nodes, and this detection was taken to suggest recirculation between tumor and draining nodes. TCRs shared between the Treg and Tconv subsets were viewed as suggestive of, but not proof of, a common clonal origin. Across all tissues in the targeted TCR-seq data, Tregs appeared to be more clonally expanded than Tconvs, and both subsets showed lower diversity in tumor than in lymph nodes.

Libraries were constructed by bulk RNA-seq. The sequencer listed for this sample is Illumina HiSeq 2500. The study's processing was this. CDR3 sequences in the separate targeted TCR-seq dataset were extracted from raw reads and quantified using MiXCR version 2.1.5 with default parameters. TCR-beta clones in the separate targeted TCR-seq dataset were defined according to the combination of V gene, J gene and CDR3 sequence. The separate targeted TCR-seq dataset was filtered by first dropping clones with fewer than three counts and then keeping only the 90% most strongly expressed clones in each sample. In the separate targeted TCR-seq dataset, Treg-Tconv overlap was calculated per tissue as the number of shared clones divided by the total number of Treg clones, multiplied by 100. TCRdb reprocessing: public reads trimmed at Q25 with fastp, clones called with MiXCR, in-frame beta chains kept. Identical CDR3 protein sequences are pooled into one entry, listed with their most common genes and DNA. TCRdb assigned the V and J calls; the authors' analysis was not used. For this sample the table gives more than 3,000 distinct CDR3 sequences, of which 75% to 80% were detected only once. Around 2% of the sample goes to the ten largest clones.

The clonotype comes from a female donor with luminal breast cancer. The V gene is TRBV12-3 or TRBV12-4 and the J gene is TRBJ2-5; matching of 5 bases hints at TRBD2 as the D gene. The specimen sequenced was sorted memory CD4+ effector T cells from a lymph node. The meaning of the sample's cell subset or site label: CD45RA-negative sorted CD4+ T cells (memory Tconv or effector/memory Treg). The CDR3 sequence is CASRREQETQYF. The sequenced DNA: TGTGCCAGCAGGAGGGAGCAAGAGACCCAGTACTTC.